This T cell receptor (beta chain) was obtained from a study of cytomegalovirus exposure and HLA in healthy donors. A word on this clone: Its antigen remains unidentified.

Study findings and constraints: HLA-A and HLA-B allele assignments for most subjects were reportedly predicted accurately using TCR beta sequences.

The germline V gene encodes CDR1 MDHEN and CDR2 SYDVKM. There are 15 residues in the CDR3. V trimming: 6 bases; J trimming: 4 bases; junction bases outside the gene matches: 9. The PCR contained 60 Vbeta and 13 Jbeta primers. Data came from immunoSEQ multiplex PCR; TCRdb stores just in-frame clones and leaves some out. Altogether roughly 170,000 clones are present, approximately 80% being singletons, with the ten largest covering about 2.2%. This chain joins TRBV28 and TRBJ2-1; 7 bases match TRBD1. This TCR was recovered from a woman aged 30 to 39 in good health and CMV-seronegative. The specimen was PBMCs. The CDR3 nucleotides are TGTGCCAGCAGCTCAGGGGGTCCGCCGTACAATGAGCAGTTCTTC. Residues: CASSSGGPPYNEQFF.